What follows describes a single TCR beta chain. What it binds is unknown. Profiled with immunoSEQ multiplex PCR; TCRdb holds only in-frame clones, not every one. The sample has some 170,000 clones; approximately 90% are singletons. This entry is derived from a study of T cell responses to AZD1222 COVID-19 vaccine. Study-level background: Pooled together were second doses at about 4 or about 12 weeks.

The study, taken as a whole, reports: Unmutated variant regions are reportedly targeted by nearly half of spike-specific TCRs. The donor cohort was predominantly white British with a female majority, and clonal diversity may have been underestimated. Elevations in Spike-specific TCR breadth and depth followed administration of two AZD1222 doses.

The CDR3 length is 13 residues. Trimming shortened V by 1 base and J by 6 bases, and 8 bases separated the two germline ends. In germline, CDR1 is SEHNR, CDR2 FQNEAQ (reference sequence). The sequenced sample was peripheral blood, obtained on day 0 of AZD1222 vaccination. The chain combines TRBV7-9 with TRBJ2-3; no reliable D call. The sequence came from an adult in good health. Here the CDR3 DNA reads TGTGCCAGCAGCTTAGATCAGTACGATACGCAGTATTTT. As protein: CASSLDQYDTQYF. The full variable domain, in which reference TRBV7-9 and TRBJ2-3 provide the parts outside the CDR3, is DTGVSQNPRHKITKRGQNVTFRCDPISEHNRLYWYRQTLGQGPEFLTYFQNEAQLEKSRLLSDRFSAERPKGSFSTLEIQRTEQGDSAMYLCASSLDQYDTQYFGPGTRLTVL.